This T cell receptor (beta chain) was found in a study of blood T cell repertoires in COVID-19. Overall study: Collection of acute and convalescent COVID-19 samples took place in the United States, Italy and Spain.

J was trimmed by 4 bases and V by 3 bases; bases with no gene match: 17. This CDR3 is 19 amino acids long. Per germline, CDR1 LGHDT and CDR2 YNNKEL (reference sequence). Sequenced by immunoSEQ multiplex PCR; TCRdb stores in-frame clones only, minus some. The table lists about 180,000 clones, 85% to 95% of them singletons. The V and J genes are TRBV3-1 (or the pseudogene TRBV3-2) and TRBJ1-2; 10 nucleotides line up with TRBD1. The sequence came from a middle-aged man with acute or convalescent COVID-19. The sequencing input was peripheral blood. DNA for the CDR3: TGTGCCAGCAGCCAGGCCCGGGGGGACAGGGGATTTGTAGGCTATGGCTACACCTTC. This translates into CASSQARGDRGFVGYGYTF.